This T cell receptor beta chain comes out of a study of PD-1 blockade in mismatch repair-deficient tumors. Sequencing used immunoSEQ multiplex PCR; TCRdb keeps in-frame clones, though not all of them. The sample carries more than 40,000 clones, around 82% recorded once. V was trimmed by 4 bases and J by 2 bases, leaving 17 bases between them. The CDR3 contains 16 residues. Germline V gene data show CDR1 as SGHKS and CDR2 as YYEKEE (reference sequence). The TCR-sequenced patients were a few responders to pembrolizumab. This clone was observed a handful of times. Its matching antigen is unknown. Whole-study findings and limits: Rapid post-treatment expansion, then contraction, generally preceding radiologic response, marked tumor-resident clones.

The TCR comes from an adult with mismatch repair-deficient cancer. This specimen consisted of peripheral blood, obtained 4 weeks after starting pembrolizumab. J is TRBJ2-3 and V is TRBV5-5; the D gene is possibly TRBD2 (5 bases). The DNA for the CDR3 is TGTGCCAGCAGCCCTGGAGCGGCCCCGTTCACAGATACGCAGTATTTT. It codes for CASSPGAAPFTDTQYF.